Listed here are 6 T cell receptor beta chains from one sample, sequenced in a study of Ad26.COV2.S vaccination and SARS-CoV-2 variants. Treatment described: some 20 received Ad26.COV2.S at low or high dose, single or two shots; about 5 received placebo; per-sample allocation not given. Day 63 following the first vaccine or placebo injection was when the samples were taken. Profiled with immunoSEQ multiplex PCR; TCRdb holds only in-frame clones, not every one. The repertoire holds approximately 480,000 clones, with 87% as singletons. The input for sequencing was peripheral blood, taken in a trial of Ad26.COV2.S vaccine versus placebo. Receptor source: a person between 18 and 65 years old who received the Ad26.COV2.S COVID-19 vaccine or a placebo.

CDR3 DNA sequence: TGCGCCAGCAGCCCGGGGGGGCAGGGGTTAACAGAGACCCAGTACTTC. Its translation: CASSPGGQGLTETQYF. The J gene is TRBJ2-5, the V gene TRBV4-3, with 8 nucleotides matching TRBD2. Germline trimming cut 4 bases from V and 4 bases from J; bases unmatched to any gene: 11. This CDR3 contains 16 residues. Germline loops: CDR1 LGHNA, CDR2 YSLEER.

The chain combines TRBV19 with TRBJ2-3; possibly TRBD2 for D (5 bases). The CDR3 runs to 15 residues. Looked up from germline, CDR1 is LNHDA and CDR2 is SQIVND (reference sequence). Trimming took 10 bases from V and 0 from J, leaving 17 bases between them. CDR3 residues: CATTAGTSSTDTQYF. The CDR3 DNA follows: TGTGCCACCACTGCGGGCACCTCAAGCACAGATACGCAGTATTTT.

The chain joins TRBV5-4 to TRBJ2-1; 9 bases are a match to TRBD2. V dropped 1 base and J dropped 5; count of bases not matched to a gene: 4. Germline V gene lookup returns CDR1 SGHNT and CDR2 YYREEE (reference sequence). The CDR3 is 15 residues long. CDR3 sequence reads: CASSLPSGVNNEQFF. CDR3 DNA sequence: TGTGCCAGCAGCTTGCCTAGCGGGGTTAACAATGAGCAGTTCTTC.

The V gene is TRBV3-1 (or the pseudogene TRBV3-2), the J gene TRBJ2-4; 8 nucleotides line up with TRBD1. Germline CDR1 LGHDT, CDR2 YNNKEL (reference sequence). Trimming at V came to 1 base and at J to 1 base, leaving 6 bases not matched to a gene. The CDR3 loop spans 17 amino acids. As DNA, the CDR3 is TGTGCCAGCAGCCAAGTCGTGGGACAGGCTGCCAAAAACATTCAGTACTTC. Protein sequence: CASSQVVGQAAKNIQYF.

The V and J genes are TRBV28 and TRBJ2-5; TRBD1 matches 7 bases. CDR1 is MDHEN, CDR2 SYDVKM, per germline. V dropped 6 bases and J dropped 1; count of bases not matched to a gene: 5. The CDR3 sequence is 14 residues long. The CDR3 DNA is TGTGCCAGCAGGAAACGGGACAGCCAAGAGACCCAGTACTTC. Translated: CASRKRDSQETQYF.

The chain links TRBV6-6 to TRBJ1-5; D ambiguous. Germline V gives CDR1 MNHNY, CDR2 SVGAGI (reference sequence). This CDR3 region has 16 residues. Trimming took off 5 bases at V and 4 bases at J, with 18 bases between the two ends. The CDR3 DNA follows: TGTGCCAGCAGTACTAGAGGGAATAGTCGGAATCAGCCCCAGCATTTT. Its translation: CASSTRGNSRNQPQHF.